This T cell receptor (beta chain) was identified during a study of blood T cell repertoires in COVID-19. Overall study: Italy, Spain and the United States were the sources of the convalescent and acute COVID-19 samples. PBMCs, B-cell-depleted T cells, or T cells provided the cDNA or gDNA that made up the material.

In the authors' methods: It was from reference gene primer amplification that nucleated cell counts were estimated. Measured with immunoSEQ multiplex PCR; TCRdb has only the in-frame clones, and not every one. V and J calls and clone size follow that table, whereas D and trimming were derived from the DNA. The profile shows tens of thousands of clones, 75% to 95% of them singletons. The sequencing input was peripheral blood. This TCR was sampled from a woman older than 75 with acute or convalescent COVID-19.

CDR3 coding DNA: TGTGCCAGCAGCTTGTTTAGCGCTTCCTACAATGAGCAGTTCTTC. As protein: CASSLFSASYNEQFF. This chain uses TRBV7-2 with TRBJ2-1, with D perhaps TRBD2 (5 bases). The germline V gene has CDR1 SGHTA and CDR2 FQGNSA. The CDR3 runs to 15 residues. Trimming pared 3 bases from V and 1 base from J, leaving 10 bases between.